This T cell receptor (beta chain) stems from a study of OX40 agonist ivuxolimab in advanced cancers. On this clone itself: A junction boundary mismatches the germline segment, possibly from a read error.

Clones were sequenced by immunoSEQ multiplex PCR, and TCRdb holds only the in-frame ones, with some missing. The sample includes about 19,000 clones, around 86% of them seen just once. The CDR3 consists of 14 residues. Per the germline V gene, CDR1 is SEHNR and CDR2 is FQNEAQ (reference sequence). This receptor was taken from an adult with an advanced solid tumor such as melanoma, head and neck, liver or kidney cancer. This chain links TRBV7-9 with TRBJ2-7, with 10 bases identical to TRBD2. The material sequenced was CD4+ or CD8+ T cells sorted from blood, taken in a trial of the OX40 agonist ivuxolimab. CDR3 sequence reads: CASSSGLAAVDADF. Here the CDR3 DNA reads TGTGCCAGCAGCTCCGGACTAGCGGCTGTTGACGCGGACTTC. Variable domain in full (rest from reference TRBV7-9 and TRBJ2-7): DTGVSQNPRHKITKRGQNVTFRCDPISEHNRLYWYRQTLGQGPEFLTYFQNEAQLEKSRLLSDRFSAERPKGSFSTLEIQRTEQGDSAMYLCASSSGLAAVDADFGPGTRLTVT.